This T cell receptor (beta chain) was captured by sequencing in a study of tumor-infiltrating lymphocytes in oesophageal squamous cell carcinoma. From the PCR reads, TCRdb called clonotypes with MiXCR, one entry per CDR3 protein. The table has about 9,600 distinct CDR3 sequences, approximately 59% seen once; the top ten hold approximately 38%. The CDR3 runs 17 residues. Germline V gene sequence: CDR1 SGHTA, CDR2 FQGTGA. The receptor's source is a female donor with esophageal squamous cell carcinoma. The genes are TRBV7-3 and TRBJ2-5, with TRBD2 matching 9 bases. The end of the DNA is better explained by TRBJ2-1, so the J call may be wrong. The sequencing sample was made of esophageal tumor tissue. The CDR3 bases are TGTGCCAGCAGCGCAATCCCTGCGGGAGGGGTTCGCAATGAGCAGTTCTTC. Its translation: CASSAIPAGGVRNEQFF.